Listed below are T cell receptor beta chains from one sample, sequenced in a study of early T cells in non-severe SARS-CoV-2 infection. TCRdb re-called the 5' RACE reads through MiXCR, storing one row per CDR3 protein. The sample shows more than 85,000 distinct CDR3 sequences, roughly 15% of them seen only once. Material: whole blood. The source is an adult who was a healthcare worker with PCR-confirmed SARS-CoV-2 infection or an uninfected control (not recorded which). Each CDR3 is given with its conserved first and last residue. The D gene is left open where the match is weak. Clone size is given for some rows only: seen once, a few or many times, or a class if the clone is expanded.

d_gene: TRBD2
v_gene: TRBV2
j_gene: TRBJ2-1
abundance: NA
CDR3aa: CASSGGLAGEIEQFF
CDR3nt: TGTGCCAGCAGTGGGGGACTAGCGGGAGAGATTGAGCAGTTCTTC

d_gene: NA
v_gene: TRBV7-8
j_gene: TRBJ2-2
abundance: few
CDR3aa: CASSLAAALNTGELFF
CDR3nt: TGTGCCAGCAGCTTAGCGGCAGCGTTGAACACCGGGGAGCTGTTTTTT

d_gene: NA
v_gene: TRBV12-3/TRBV12-4
j_gene: TRBJ1-1
abundance: few
CDR3aa: CASSPRGRQVNTEAFF
CDR3nt: TGTGCCAGCAGTCCCCGAGGGAGGCAGGTGAACACTGAAGCTTTCTTT

d_gene: TRBD1
v_gene: TRBV7-2
j_gene: TRBJ2-7
abundance: NA
CDR3aa: CASSYRQGTYEQYF
CDR3nt: TGTGCCAGCAGCTATCGACAGGGTACTTACGAGCAGTACTTC

d_gene: NA
v_gene: TRBV28
j_gene: TRBJ1-3
abundance: few
CDR3aa: CASSLTQGAGNTIYF
CDR3nt: TGTGCCAGCAGTTTAACCCAGGGTGCTGGAAACACCATATATTTT

d_gene: NA
v_gene: TRBV29-1
j_gene: TRBJ1-1
abundance: few
CDR3aa: CSVGPLSRTEAFF
CDR3nt: TGCAGCGTCGGACCCCTGTCTCGGACTGAAGCTTTCTTT

d_gene: NA
v_gene: TRBV7-2
j_gene: TRBJ1-6
abundance: NA
CDR3aa: CASSYQESSYNSPLHF
CDR3nt: TGTGCCAGCAGTTACCAAGAGAGCTCCTATAATTCACCCCTCCACTTT

d_gene: NA
v_gene: TRBV14
j_gene: TRBJ1-4
abundance: few
CDR3aa: CASSQLGPWDEKLFF
CDR3nt: TGTGCCAGCAGCCAACTGGGGCCGTGGGATGAAAAACTGTTTTTT

d_gene: NA
v_gene: TRBV12-3/TRBV12-4
j_gene: TRBJ2-1
abundance: NA
CDR3aa: CVSSHSVRQYNEQFF
CDR3nt: TGTGTCAGCAGTCACTCAGTCAGGCAGTACAATGAGCAGTTCTTC

d_gene: NA
v_gene: TRBV3-2
j_gene: TRBJ2-7
abundance: NA
CDR3aa: CASSPGLAGAYEQYF
CDR3nt: TGTGCCAGCAGCCCCGGACTAGCGGGAGCCTACGAGCAGTACTTC

d_gene: TRBD1
v_gene: TRBV10-2
j_gene: TRBJ1-2
abundance: NA
CDR3aa: CASIGQGGLPGGYTF
CDR3nt: TGCGCCAGCATTGGACAGGGAGGTTTACCGGGAGGCTACACCTTC

d_gene: NA
v_gene: TRBV7-2
j_gene: TRBJ2-3
abundance: many
CDR3aa: CASSLGARVPTDTQYF
CDR3nt: TGTGCCAGCAGCTTAGGGGCGAGGGTTCCCACAGATACGCAGTATTTT

d_gene: TRBD1
v_gene: TRBV5-1
j_gene: TRBJ2-3
abundance: few
CDR3aa: CASSFTGQTTDTQYF
CDR3nt: TGCGCCAGCAGCTTTACGGGACAGACAACAGATACGCAGTATTTT

d_gene: NA
v_gene: TRBV4-2
j_gene: TRBJ1-4
abundance: NA
CDR3aa: CASSQDISQKAGKLFF
CDR3nt: TGTGCCAGCAGCCAAGATATAAGCCAGAAGGCCGGAAAACTGTTTTTT

d_gene: NA
v_gene: TRBV7-9
j_gene: TRBJ2-7
abundance: few
CDR3aa: CASSLAGTQGEQYF
CDR3nt: TGTGCCAGCAGCTTAGCGGGAACCCAGGGAGAGCAGTACTTC

d_gene: NA
v_gene: TRBV5-8
j_gene: TRBJ2-3
abundance: NA
CDR3aa: CASSSDGIGADTQYF
CDR3nt: TGTGCCAGCAGCTCAGACGGTATCGGGGCAGATACGCAGTATTTT

d_gene: NA
v_gene: TRBV6-2/TRBV6-3
j_gene: TRBJ2-1
abundance: few
CDR3aa: CASSPFGWTASGVQFF
CDR3nt: TGTGCCAGCAGTCCATTCGGATGGACGGCCTCAGGGGTGCAGTTCTTC

d_gene: TRBD1
v_gene: TRBV28
j_gene: TRBJ1-3
abundance: few
CDR3aa: CASSYRGPFGNTIYF
CDR3nt: TGTGCCAGCAGTTACAGGGGACCCTTCGGAAACACCATATATTTT

d_gene: NA
v_gene: TRBV2
j_gene: TRBJ1-5
abundance: NA
CDR3aa: CASSAGRPSNQPQHF
CDR3nt: TGTGCCAGCAGCGCGGGACGGCCAAGCAATCAGCCCCAGCATTTT

d_gene: TRBD1
v_gene: TRBV20-1
j_gene: TRBJ1-1
abundance: once
CDR3aa: CSAPDRGSTEAFF
CDR3nt: TGCAGTGCACCCGACAGGGGGAGCACTGAAGCTTTCTTT

d_gene: TRBD2
v_gene: TRBV11-2
j_gene: TRBJ2-7
abundance: NA
CDR3aa: CASSLLTGRAFDEQYF
CDR3nt: TGTGCCAGCAGCTTATTAACCGGGAGGGCCTTCGACGAGCAGTACTTC

d_gene: TRBD2
v_gene: TRBV11-2
j_gene: TRBJ2-5
abundance: few
CDR3aa: CASRSAVAGGQETQYF
CDR3nt: TGTGCCAGCAGGTCCGCGGTGGCGGGAGGGCAAGAGACCCAGTACTTC

d_gene: NA
v_gene: TRBV7-2
j_gene: TRBJ1-1
abundance: NA
CDR3aa: CASSPDRPTEAFF
CDR3nt: TGTGCCAGCAGCCCCGACCGACCCACTGAAGCTTTCTTT

d_gene: NA
v_gene: TRBV5-6
j_gene: TRBJ1-5
abundance: few
CDR3aa: CASSSRLQPQHF
CDR3nt: TGTGCCAGCAGCTCACGGTTACAGCCCCAGCATTTT

d_gene: TRBD2
v_gene: TRBV10-3
j_gene: TRBJ2-1
abundance: few
CDR3aa: CAISEAGGPVSHYNEQFF
CDR3nt: TGTGCCATCAGTGAGGCGGGGGGCCCTGTTAGCCACTACAATGAGCAGTTCTTC

d_gene: NA
v_gene: TRBV28
j_gene: TRBJ1-6
abundance: few
CDR3aa: CASSLGDSPLHF
CDR3nt: TGTGCCAGCAGTTTAGGAGATTCACCCCTCCACTTT

d_gene: TRBD1
v_gene: TRBV7-2
j_gene: TRBJ1-6
abundance: many
CDR3aa: CASSPTDRAYNSPLHF
CDR3nt: TGTGCCAGCAGCCCGACGGACAGGGCCTATAATTCACCCCTCCACTTT

d_gene: NA
v_gene: TRBV12-3/TRBV12-4
j_gene: TRBJ1-6
abundance: few
CDR3aa: CASSFGTYNSPLHF
CDR3nt: TGTGCCAGCAGTTTTGGGACCTATAATTCACCCCTCCACTTT

d_gene: TRBD1
v_gene: TRBV20-1
j_gene: TRBJ1-1
abundance: few
CDR3aa: CSARKSGTAKVEAFF
CDR3nt: TGCAGTGCTAGAAAATCCGGGACAGCAAAAGTCGAAGCTTTCTTT

d_gene: NA
v_gene: TRBV6-2/TRBV6-3
j_gene: TRBJ1-5
abundance: NA
CDR3aa: CASASGFGNQPQHF
CDR3nt: TGTGCCAGCGCCTCAGGTTTCGGCAATCAGCCCCAGCATTTT

d_gene: NA
v_gene: TRBV6-1
j_gene: TRBJ2-1
abundance: NA
CDR3aa: CASSRAGDYNEQFF
CDR3nt: TGTGCCAGCAGTCGAGCGGGCGACTACAATGAGCAGTTCTTC

d_gene: TRBD1
v_gene: TRBV18
j_gene: TRBJ2-2
abundance: NA
CDR3aa: CASSQGQSGELFF
CDR3nt: TGTGCCAGCTCACAGGGACAGTCCGGGGAGCTGTTTTTT

d_gene: TRBD1
v_gene: TRBV4-3
j_gene: TRBJ2-7
abundance: few
CDR3aa: CASSQGGGTGLAYEQYF
CDR3nt: TGCGCCAGCAGCCAAGGCGGCGGGACAGGGCTGGCCTACGAGCAGTACTTC

d_gene: NA
v_gene: TRBV2
j_gene: TRBJ2-1
abundance: NA
CDR3aa: CASGVASSYNEQFF
CDR3nt: TGTGCCAGCGGGGTGGCTAGCTCCTACAATGAGCAGTTCTTC

d_gene: TRBD1
v_gene: TRBV12-3/TRBV12-4
j_gene: TRBJ1-2
abundance: NA
CDR3aa: CASGPDRFGSGYTF
CDR3nt: TGTGCCAGCGGACCGGACAGGTTCGGCTCAGGCTACACCTTC

d_gene: NA
v_gene: TRBV7-9
j_gene: TRBJ2-1
abundance: NA
CDR3aa: CASSPTGSGRHEQFF
CDR3nt: TGTGCCAGCAGCCCCACCGGTAGCGGCCGCCATGAGCAGTTCTTC

d_gene: NA
v_gene: TRBV29-1
j_gene: TRBJ2-7
abundance: NA
CDR3aa: CSVTAGGQAYEQYF
CDR3nt: TGCAGCGTGACCGCGGGGGGACAGGCTTACGAGCAGTACTTC

d_gene: NA
v_gene: TRBV12-3/TRBV12-4
j_gene: TRBJ1-6
abundance: few
CDR3aa: CASSSSGLLSRLHF
CDR3nt: TGTGCCAGCAGTTCATCGGGCCTCCTATCTCGCCTCCACTTT

d_gene: TRBD2
v_gene: TRBV19
j_gene: TRBJ2-7
abundance: few
CDR3aa: CASSTSLLAGLSYEQYF
CDR3nt: TGTGCCAGTAGTACAAGCCTCCTAGCGGGACTCTCCTACGAGCAGTACTTC

d_gene: TRBD1
v_gene: TRBV6-5
j_gene: TRBJ2-7
abundance: NA
CDR3aa: CASSKPGQGVYEQYF
CDR3nt: TGTGCCAGCAGTAAACCGGGACAGGGGGTTTACGAGCAGTACTTC

d_gene: NA
v_gene: TRBV20-1
j_gene: TRBJ1-5
abundance: NA
CDR3aa: CSAIQGMGQPQHF
CDR3nt: TGCAGTGCTATACAGGGTATGGGTCAGCCCCAGCATTTT

d_gene: NA
v_gene: TRBV24-1
j_gene: TRBJ2-3
abundance: few
CDR3aa: CATSKTYSSDTQYF
CDR3nt: TGTGCCACCAGTAAGACCTACTCGTCAGATACGCAGTATTTT

d_gene: NA
v_gene: TRBV20-1
j_gene: TRBJ2-3
abundance: many
CDR3aa: CSARYGTTDTQYF
CDR3nt: TGCAGTGCTAGATACGGGACCACAGATACGCAGTATTTT

d_gene: TRBD1
v_gene: TRBV28
j_gene: TRBJ2-4
abundance: NA
CDR3aa: CASSPPPGQGIQYF
CDR3nt: TGTGCCAGCAGTCCCCCCCCCGGACAGGGCATTCAGTACTTC

d_gene: NA
v_gene: TRBV12-3/TRBV12-4
j_gene: TRBJ1-5
abundance: few
CDR3aa: CASTPGPYSNQPQHF
CDR3nt: TGTGCCAGTACCCCGGGACCTTATAGCAATCAGCCCCAGCATTTT

d_gene: NA
v_gene: TRBV5-1
j_gene: TRBJ1-1
abundance: NA
CDR3aa: CASSLDGEMNTEAFF
CDR3nt: TGCGCCAGCAGCTTGGACGGAGAAATGAACACTGAAGCTTTCTTT

d_gene: NA
v_gene: TRBV7-9
j_gene: TRBJ2-3
abundance: many
CDR3aa: CASSLALAHSTDTQYF
CDR3nt: TGTGCCAGCAGCTTAGCCCTAGCGCATAGCACAGATACGCAGTATTTT

d_gene: NA
v_gene: TRBV29-1
j_gene: TRBJ2-7
abundance: many
CDR3aa: CSVEEGDNSYEQYF
CDR3nt: TGCAGCGTTGAAGAAGGGGACAACTCCTACGAGCAGTACTTC

d_gene: TRBD2
v_gene: TRBV20-1
j_gene: TRBJ2-1
abundance: few
CDR3aa: CSAILHGGGRSGEQFF
CDR3nt: TGCAGTGCTATTTTGCATGGCGGCGGGAGATCGGGTGAGCAGTTCTTC

d_gene: NA
v_gene: TRBV5-4
j_gene: TRBJ1-1
abundance: NA
CDR3aa: CASLRDLNTEAFF
CDR3nt: TGTGCCAGCCTCAGGGATCTGAACACTGAAGCTTTCTTT

d_gene: NA
v_gene: TRBV24-1
j_gene: TRBJ2-4
abundance: many
CDR3aa: CATSAHGGSLQYF
CDR3nt: TGTGCCACCAGTGCCCACGGCGGCTCTCTTCAGTACTTC